This TCR beta chain was documented in a study of blood T cells in healthy people across ages. The overall study: The template switching approach captured approximately one barcoded beta molecule for every two T cells.

Together with a sample-barcoded 5' primer, a J-beta primer mix was included in a second PCR lasting roughly 6 to 12 cycles. Each cDNA molecule was tagged by a template-switch adaptor that had 12 random nucleotides. Sequencing recovered at least 2.5 million CDR3-containing paired-end reads from each sample. TCRdb reanalysed the 5' RACE reads using MiXCR and keeps one entry per CDR3 protein. The top ten clones hold 6.5% to 8.5% of a sample with about 1.4 million distinct CDR3 sequences, around 59% of them seen once. Study outcomes and limitations: Significant beta diversity loss was already apparent by age roughly 38, declining roughly linearly.

About this clonotype: The antigen is unknown.

Between the trimmed V and J ends, which lost 2 bases and 9 bases, there was a span of 18 bases. The CDR3 length is 15 residues. Germline V gene data show CDR1 as SEHNR and CDR2 as FQNEAQ (reference sequence). The gene calls are TRBV7-9 and TRBJ2-3; D is perhaps TRBD2 (5 bases). This clonotype was obtained from a man aged 18 to 30 in good health. The source material was blood. The CDR3 spells CASSLQPSLDPTQYF. The DNA of the CDR3 is TGTGCCAGCAGCTTACAACCCTCACTAGATCCCACGCAGTATTTT.